One and the same sample provided the 30 T cell receptor beta chains below, sequenced in a study of T cells in Graves' hyperthyroidism and ophthalmopathy. Using RNA transcripts as the source, TCR beta CDR3 regions were amplified. Primed by the HTBI set, a first-round RT-PCR was run on the TCR CDR3. TCRdb re-derived calls from the multiplex PCR reads in MiXCR, one entry per CDR3 protein. The sample records hundreds of thousands of distinct CDR3 sequences, about 15% being singletons. Sequenced input: blood. These receptors were obtained from a man aged 18 to 30 with Graves' ophthalmopathy.

There are many counts of this clonotype. The V call is TRBV27, the J call TRBJ2-1; 7 bases agree with TRBD2. J gave up 6 bases and V 9 bases, and 23 bases lay outside the gene matches. Germline V gives CDR1 MNHEY, CDR2 SMNVEV (reference sequence). This CDR3 is built from 18 residues. CDR3 DNA: TGTGCCAGTAGAGAAAGTCCGGGGGGAACACCTCTTTGCAATGAGCAGTTCTTC. Its protein is CASRESPGGTPLCNEQFF.

Ten or more counts support this clonotype. This chain connects TRBV2 to TRBJ2-5; perhaps TRBD1 as D (6 bases). This CDR3 has 13 residues. The V gene's germline CDR1 is SNHLY and CDR2 FYNNEI. Trimming removed 7 bases at V and 0 bases at J, with 9 bases between. The CDR3 DNA reads TGTGCCAGCAAAAGGGGGAACCAAGAGACCCAGTACTTC. Amino acids: CASKRGNQETQYF.

This clonotype appeared a few times. The chain carries TRBV5-1 and TRBJ2-2, with 7 bases aligning to TRBD1. Unmatched junction bases numbered 2, after V lost 0 bases and J lost 6 bases. CDR1 is SGHRS, CDR2 YFSETQ, per germline. The CDR3 runs to 14 residues. The CDR3 nucleotides read TGCGCCAGCAGCTTGGGAACAGGGGCCGGGGAGCTGTTTTTT. Translated: CASSLGTGAGELFF.

This clonotype appeared a few times. The J gene is TRBJ2-1, the V gene TRBV7-2; 15 positions agree with TRBD2. Trimming removed 4 bases from V and 3 bases from J; junction bases left unmatched: 10. The germline V gene encodes CDR1 SGHTA and CDR2 FQGNSA. There are 19 residues in the CDR3. The CDR3 protein is CASSSTGLAGGKSYNEQFF. DNA of the CDR3: TGTGCCAGCAGCTCGACGGGACTAGCGGGAGGAAAAAGCTACAATGAGCAGTTCTTC.

This clonotype was picked up a small number of times. The chain is built from TRBV29-1 and TRBJ2-3; D may match TRBD1 or TRBD2 (6 bases each). Germline V lookup: CDR1 SQVTM, CDR2 ANQGSEA. There are 15 residues in the CDR3. The V gene lost 6 bases and the J gene lost 0 bases, with 16 bases spanning the gap. The CDR3 here is CSVAQGTSSTDTQYF. The DNA of the CDR3 is TGCAGCGTGGCTCAGGGGACTTCTAGCACAGATACGCAGTATTTT.

Many counts were recorded for this clonotype. This chain uses TRBV13 with TRBJ2-7; tentative D call: TRBD2 (5 bases). The CDR3 runs 15 residues. Deletions cut 5 bases from V and 3 bases from J, with 17 bases between. Germline V CDR1 and CDR2: PRHDT, FYEKMQ (reference sequence). DNA for the CDR3: TGTGCCAGCAGCCCCGGAGGTTCACTGGGCTACGAGCAGTACTTC. Its translation: CASSPGGSLGYEQYF. Full variable domain (missing parts from reference TRBV13 and TRBJ2-7): AAGVIQSPRHLIKEKRETATLKCYPIPRHDTVYWYQQGPGQDPQFLISFYEKMQSDKGSIPDRFSAQQFSDYHSELNMSSLELGDSALYFCASSPGGSLGYEQYFGPGTRLTVT.

At least ten counts were recorded for this clonotype. CDR3 sequence: CASLDRNTGELFF. CDR3 DNA: TGTGCCAGCTTAGACAGAAACACCGGGGAGCTGTTTTTT. The gene calls are TRBV28 and TRBJ2-2; possible D gene TRBD1, 5 bases. Germline CDR1 and CDR2: MDHEN and SYDVKM. This CDR3 comprises 13 residues. The ends were cut back, 8 bases at V and 2 bases at J, with 9 bases in the middle.

The table lists this clonotype with many counts. This chain uses TRBV6-1 with TRBJ1-1; maybe TRBD1 (5 bases). This CDR3 region has 16 residues. Germline assignment: CDR1 MNHNS and CDR2 SASEGT. Trimming stripped 6 bases from V and 0 bases from J, with 17 bases between. In nucleotides, the CDR3 is TGTGCCAGCAGCTATGCCCCGGGACGGATGAACACTGAAGCTTTCTTT. Translation: CASSYAPGRMNTEAFF.

At least ten counts were recorded for this clonotype. The chain recombines TRBV7-9 with TRBJ2-1; a possible D gene is TRBD2 (6 bases). The V gene's germline CDR1 is SEHNR and CDR2 FQNEAQ (reference sequence). The CDR3 has 14 amino acids. Trimming stripped 1 base from V and 8 bases from J, with 12 bases between. DNA of the CDR3: TGTGCCAGCAGCTTAGTCTCTAGCGTGGATGAGCAGTTCTTC. Its protein product is CASSLVSSVDEQFF.

The sample holds many counts of this clonotype. This chain connects TRBV27 to TRBJ1-1, with a tentative D call TRBD1 (6 bases). V was trimmed by 10 bases and J by 4 bases, leaving 10 bases between them. Looked up from germline, CDR1 is MNHEY and CDR2 is SMNVEV (reference sequence). The CDR3 runs 11 residues. The CDR3 DNA reads as TGTGCCAACCAGGGGCGCACTGAAGCTTTCTTT. Amino acids: CANQGRTEAFF.

Concerning this clonotype itself: A much larger clone lies a single base off, so this may be a read error. Here the CDR3 omits its conserved ending phenylalanine or tryptophan, so a read error is the likely source. The rearrangement links TRBV30 to TRBJ2-2; D is unresolved. Looked up from germline, CDR1 is GTSNPN and CDR2 is SVGIG (reference sequence). CDR3 length equals 12 residues. V dropped 5 bases and J dropped 0 bases, with 4 bases sitting between them. For the CDR3, the DNA is TGTGCCTGGGCCTCGAACACCGGGGAGCTGTTTCTT. Its protein is CAWASNTGELFL.

Ten or more counts support this clonotype. This rearrangement joins TRBV30 to TRBJ2-1; 8 nucleotides line up with TRBD2. CDR3 size: 17 residues. V shed 2 bases, J shed 4 bases, and the junction held 13 bases outside the gene matches. Per the germline V gene, CDR1 is GTSNPN and CDR2 is SVGIG (reference sequence). CDR3 sequence (DNA): TGTGCCTGGAGTACGGGCTCAGGACTAGCAGAATACAATGAGCAGTTCTTC. Translated, it gives CAWSTGSGLAEYNEQFF.

The rearrangement joins TRBV7-9 to TRBJ2-3; the match to TRBD2 covers 7 bases. V dropped 1 base and J dropped 0; count of bases not matched to a gene: 13. The germline CDR1 and CDR2 sequences are SEHNR and FQNEAQ (reference sequence). CDR3 size: 19 residues. CDR3 nucleotides: TGTGCCAGCAGCTTAGGGATCCTCCAACTAGCGACTAGCACAGATACGCAGTATTTT. Amino acids: CASSLGILQLATSTDTQYF.

This clonotype was seen at least ten times. The chain has TRBV20-1 and TRBJ2-5; the match to TRBD2 covers 11 bases. In germline, CDR1 is DFQATT, CDR2 SNEGSKA (reference sequence). The CDR3 contains 17 residues. J gave up 0 bases and V 6 bases, and 12 bases lay outside the gene matches. The CDR3 sequence: CSAPVTSGAGYQETQYF. The CDR3 DNA reads TGCAGTGCCCCGGTGACTAGCGGGGCGGGCTACCAAGAGACCCAGTACTTC.

This clonotype was detected ten times or more. The V gene is TRBV28, the J gene TRBJ1-1; TRBD1 agrees at 9 bases. Germline CDR1 reads MDHEN; CDR2 reads SYDVKM. With 6 bases clipped from V and 1 base from J, the junction kept 6 bases outside the gene matches. CDR3 length equals 15 residues. The CDR3 protein is CASRGTGIGNTEAFF. As DNA, the CDR3 is TGTGCCAGCAGGGGGACAGGGATCGGGAACACTGAAGCTTTCTTT.

In its sample, this clonotype was seen many times. This chain joins TRBV10-3 and TRBJ1-1, with 7 bases matching TRBD1. This CDR3 is 12 amino acids long. Germline CDR1 is ENHRY and CDR2 is SYGVKD. The V segment lost 4 bases and the J segment 4 bases; nucleotides outside the gene matches: 0. In DNA, the CDR3 is TGTGCCATCAGTGCAGGGGGCACTGAAGCTTTCTTT. This sequence encodes CAISAGGTEAFF.

This clonotype was found many times. The rearrangement joins TRBV20-1 to TRBJ1-1; D not resolved. This CDR3 comprises 12 residues. Germline V CDR1 and CDR2: DFQATT, SNEGSKA (reference sequence). V was shortened by 1 base and J by 6 bases, with 9 bases between the two germline ends. The CDR3 is CSARGVTPEAFF. The CDR3, as DNA: TGCAGTGCTAGAGGGGTCACCCCTGAAGCTTTCTTT.

The chain has TRBV19 and TRBJ2-1; no firm D call. The CDR3 covers 16 residues. Per the germline V gene, CDR1 is LNHDA and CDR2 is SQIVND (reference sequence). With 5 bases removed from V and 2 bases from J, the gap between germline ends came to 16 bases. The DNA of the CDR3 is TGTGCCAGTAGTCCCCGGATCGGCGGACCCTACAATGAGCAGTTCTTC. Translating gives CASSPRIGGPYNEQFF.

This clonotype occurred many times. The chain couples TRBV3-1 to TRBJ2-5, with D possibly being TRBD1 (5 bases). Germline CDR1 and CDR2: LGHDT and YNNKEL (reference sequence). Trimming stripped 6 bases from V and 5 bases from J, with 19 bases between. CDR3 size: 15 residues. The CDR3 nucleotides read TGTGCCAGCAGTAGACAGAGTACGATATTGGAGACCCAGTACTTC. It specifies CASSRQSTILETQYF.

This clonotype was detected many times. The chain uses TRBV5-8 and TRBJ2-3, with TRBD2 matching 9 bases. The germline gives CDR1 SGHTS, CDR2 YDEGEE. V trimming: 1 base; J trimming: 0 bases; junction bases outside the gene matches: 3. The CDR3 is 16 amino acids. In DNA, the CDR3 is TGTGCCAGCAGCTTGAGAGCGGGGGGAAGCACAGATACGCAGTATTTT. This encodes CASSLRAGGSTDTQYF. The variable domain in full, completed from reference TRBV5-8 and TRBJ2-3, reads EAGVTQSPTHLIKTRGQQATLRCSPISGHTSVYWYQQALGLGLQFLLWYDEGEERNRGNFPPRFSGRQFPNYSSELNVNALELEDSALYLCASSLRAGGSTDTQYFGPGTRLTVL.

This clonotype was counted ten times or more. The chain employs TRBV3-1 and TRBJ1-1; 7 bases are a match to TRBD1. The V gene end was trimmed by 5 bases and the J gene end by 5 bases; junction bases not matched to a gene: 5. The CDR3 runs to 13 residues. Per germline, CDR1 LGHDT and CDR2 YNNKEL (reference sequence). The chain's CDR3 is CASSYQGGTEAFF. The CDR3 DNA reads as TGTGCCAGCAGCTACCAGGGGGGGACTGAAGCTTTCTTT. The variable domain in full, completed from reference TRBV3-1 and TRBJ1-1, reads DTAVSQTPKYLVTQMGNDKSIKCEQNLGHDTMYWYKQDSKKFLKIMFSYNNKELIINETVPNRFSPKSPDKAHLNLHINSLELGDSAVYFCASSYQGGTEAFFGQGTRLTVV.

This clonotype was observed a few times. Written as DNA, the CDR3 is TGCAGCGTAGCTCCGGGACAGAATCAGCCCCAGCATTTT. Its protein product is CSVAPGQNQPQHF. The rearrangement joins TRBV29-1 to TRBJ1-5, with 7 bases identical to TRBD1. Germline V CDR1 and CDR2: SQVTM, ANQGSEA. With 6 bases clipped from V and 4 bases from J, the junction kept 6 bases outside the gene matches. The CDR3 covers 13 residues.

This clonotype was detected a few times. The chain has TRBV5-5 and TRBJ1-5; TRBD1 might be the D (6 bases). Germline CDR1 reads SGHKS; CDR2 reads YYEKEE (reference sequence). The CDR3 is made up of 15 amino acids. Deletions cut 1 base from V and 6 bases from J, with 14 bases between. CDR3 bases: TGTGCCAGCAGCTTGACAGGGTTTGAAGGTCAGCCCCAGCATTTT. Residues: CASSLTGFEGQPQHF.

This clonotype was seen repeatedly, ten times or more. The V and J genes are TRBV5-5 and TRBJ2-3; TRBD1 agrees at 7 bases. J lost 8 bases, V lost 4 bases, and 7 bases had no gene match. The CDR3 loop spans 13 amino acids. Germline CDR1 and CDR2: SGHKS and YYEKEE (reference sequence). The CDR3, as DNA: TGTGCCAGCAGCACCGGGACAGTAGGTACGCAGTATTTT. The encoded protein is CASSTGTVGTQYF.

This clonotype was recorded many times. The chain joins TRBV30 to TRBJ2-3; D is uncertain. CDR1 and CDR2 (germline): GTSNPN, SVGIG (reference sequence). This CDR3 has 12 residues. The V end was cut by 5 bases, the J end by 4 bases, with 10 bases between. CDR3 DNA: TGTGCCTGGGGTCGCGTCTCAGATACGCAGTATTTT. This gives the protein CAWGRVSDTQYF.

For this clonotype: Likely a read error: the CDR3 ends without its conserved phenylalanine or tryptophan. V gene TRBV5-1 combines with J gene TRBJ1-5; a possible D gene is TRBD1 (6 bases). TRBJ2-3 explains the end of the DNA better; the J call may be wrong. In germline, CDR1 is SGHRS, CDR2 YFSETQ. The CDR3 has 15 residues. The CDR3 coding sequence is TGCGCCAGCAGCTGGACGACAGGTAGCAATCAGCCCCAGTATCTT. As protein: CASSWTTGSNQPQYL.

This clonotype was counted only a few times. The J gene is TRBJ2-2, the V gene TRBV2; no firm D call. Germline lookup yields CDR1 SNHLY and CDR2 FYNNEI. The CDR3 has 14 residues. The V gene lost 5 bases and the J gene lost 0 bases, with 7 bases spanning the gap. The CDR3: CASSIMSNTGELFF. In DNA, the CDR3 is TGTGCCAGCAGTATTATGTCGAACACCGGGGAGCTGTTTTTT. Using reference TRBV2 and TRBJ2-2 for the parts outside the CDR3, the full variable domain is EPEVTQTPSHQVTQMGQEVILRCVPISNHLYFYWYRQILGQKVEFLVSFYNNEISEKSEIFDDQFSVERPDGSNFTLKIRSTKLEDSAMYFCASSIMSNTGELFFGEGSRLTVL.

This clonotype was counted only a few times. The chain recombines TRBV5-1 with TRBJ2-5, with 7 positions matching TRBD1. Trimming removed 4 bases from V and 5 bases from J; junction bases left unmatched: 11. The CDR3 sequence is 15 residues long. From germline, CDR1 is SGHRS and CDR2 YFSETQ. Written as DNA, the CDR3 is TGCGCCAGCAGCCCGAGACAGGGACCAGGGGAGACCCAGTACTTC. Translation: CASSPRQGPGETQYF.

The J gene is TRBJ1-4, the V gene TRBV10-3, with a weak D call TRBD1 (6 bases). The germline V gene has CDR1 ENHRY and CDR2 SYGVKD. V lost 6 bases to trimming and J lost 2 bases, with 10 bases between them. This CDR3 region has 14 residues. Written as DNA, the CDR3 is TGTGCCATCAGCGCGACAGGCACTAATGAAAAACTGTTTTTT. Its protein product is CAISATGTNEKLFF.

This clonotype was picked up a small number of times. This CDR3 is CASSGDISYEQYF. CDR3 nucleotide sequence: TGTGCCAGTAGTGGGGACATATCCTACGAGCAGTACTTC. The chain carries TRBV19 and TRBJ2-7, with D perhaps matching TRBD1 (6 bases). The germline V gene has CDR1 LNHDA and CDR2 SQIVND (reference sequence). The CDR3 totals 13 residues. Trimming cost V 5 bases and J 1 base, with 9 bases left between them.